A single sample gave rise to the 30 T cell receptor beta chains below, sequenced in a study of T-cell reconstitution after alpha-beta-depleted transplantation in children. Using unique molecular identifiers, the investigators prepared the TCRbeta library. TCRdb passed the PCR reads through MiXCR, listing each CDR3 protein once. The data show 360,000 or so distinct CDR3 sequences, roughly 20% seen once. The starting material was PBMCs from the stem cell graft donor, obtained from the stem cell graft. These receptors all stem from a human donor who donated a stem cell graft to a child with acute myeloid leukemia.

The sample holds a few counts of this clonotype. The genes are TRBV2 and TRBJ2-1; D is uncertain. V shed 4 bases and J shed 9 bases, with 10 bases lying between them. The CDR3 loop spans 12 amino acids. Germline V CDR1 and CDR2: SNHLY, FYNNEI. CDR3 nucleotide sequence: TGTGCCAGCAGTGTATTAAGCCTTGAGCAGTTCTTC. The encoded protein is CASSVLSLEQFF.

Note on this clonotype: As the CDR3 is not closed by the conserved phenylalanine or tryptophan, this likely results from a read error. This chain joins TRBV28 and TRBJ2-7; D gene uncertain. The CDR3 totals 12 residues. V lost 7 bases, J lost 3 bases, and 10 bases lay in between. Germline V gives CDR1 MDHEN, CDR2 SYDVKM. The CDR3 spells CASNQDSYEQYC. The CDR3 nucleotides are TGTGCCAGCAACCAGGATAGCTACGAGCAGTACTGC.

This clonotype was observed many times. This sequence joins TRBV24-1 and TRBJ1-2; D is unresolved. Germline assignment: CDR1 KGHDR and CDR2 SFDVKD. Trimming left V 0 bases short and J 2 bases short, with 6 bases between. The CDR3 sequence is 14 residues long. The CDR3 reads CATSDLGRNYGYTF. CDR3 in DNA: TGTGCCACCAGTGATTTGGGCAGGAACTATGGCTACACCTTC.

The chain combines TRBV6-7 with TRBJ2-3; 9 nucleotides match TRBD1. TRBV6-7 is an open reading frame whose function is uncertain. With 4 bases clipped from V and 6 bases from J, the junction kept 11 bases outside the gene matches. There are 16 residues in the CDR3. CDR3 nucleotide sequence: TGTGCCAGCAGTTTGCACCGGGACAGGGTTACCGATACGCAGTATTTT. Translation: CASSLHRDRVTDTQYF.

This CDR3 is CASSGTGRTKNIQYF. In nucleotides, the CDR3 is TGTGCCAGCAGCGGGACAGGGAGGACCAAAAACATTCAGTACTTC. The chain has TRBV2 and TRBJ2-4; 9 bases fit TRBD1. CDR1 and CDR2 from the germline V gene are SNHLY and FYNNEI. The V and J ends lost 6 bases and 2 bases, in that order; junction bases with no gene match: 5. The CDR3 totals 15 residues.

In its sample, this clonotype was seen many times. The rearrangement joins TRBV20-1 to TRBJ2-1, with TRBD2 matching over 8 bases. V shed 3 bases and J 1 base; nucleotides not matched to a gene: 2. Germline V gives CDR1 DFQATT, CDR2 SNEGSKA (reference sequence). The CDR3 runs to 14 residues. CDR3 DNA: TGCAGTGCTAGGGCGGGAGGATCCTACAATGAGCAGTTCTTC. This codes for CSARAGGSYNEQFF.

This chain links TRBV5-4 with TRBJ2-3; 7 bases fit TRBD2. Germline V CDR1 and CDR2: SGHNT, YYREEE (reference sequence). The CDR3 contains 16 residues. The chain's CDR3 is CAAGASGPPGTDTQYF. The CDR3 DNA reads TGTGCAGCTGGAGCTAGCGGCCCCCCTGGCACAGATACGCAGTATTTT.

This clonotype was counted between two and nine times. This sequence joins TRBV20-1 and TRBJ2-6; 13 bases align to TRBD2. Germline lookup yields CDR1 DFQATT and CDR2 SNEGSKA (reference sequence). This CDR3 has 16 residues. V trimming: 6 bases; J trimming: 3 bases; junction bases outside the gene matches: 5. The CDR3 region is CSARTSGSFGANVLTF. The DNA for the CDR3 is TGCAGTGCGAGGACTAGCGGGAGCTTTGGGGCCAACGTCCTGACTTTC.

The chain is built from TRBV3-1 and TRBJ2-7; D may be TRBD1 (5 bases). Trimming stripped 3 bases from V and 4 bases from J, with 19 bases between. Germline-derived CDR1 and CDR2 are LGHDT and YNNKEL (reference sequence). The CDR3 has 16 residues. The CDR3 loop is CASSHGSGQATYEQYF. The CDR3 nucleotides are TGTGCCAGCAGCCATGGGTCAGGGCAGGCAACTTACGAGCAGTACTTC.

Only a few counts were recorded for this clonotype. CDR3 in amino acids: CASSLEGGSNYEQYF. The CDR3 coding sequence is TGTGCCAGCAGCTTAGAAGGGGGATCTAACTACGAGCAGTACTTC. This chain uses TRBV7-2 with TRBJ2-7; D may be TRBD1 (6 bases). The CDR3 covers 15 residues. Trimming stripped 1 base from V and 3 bases from J, with 13 bases between. Germline values: CDR1 SGHTA, CDR2 FQGNSA.

This clonotype was observed many times. This sequence joins TRBV29-1 and TRBJ2-3; TRBD1 might be the D (5 bases). V shed 8 bases and J shed 3 bases, with 15 bases lying between them. This CDR3 is built from 13 residues. Germline loops: CDR1 SQVTM, CDR2 ANQGSEA. This CDR3 is CSTTDLGTDTQYF. CDR3 coding DNA: TGCAGCACGACAGACCTTGGTACAGATACGCAGTATTTT.

V is TRBV29-1 and J is TRBJ2-1, with a tentative D call TRBD2 (6 bases). Trimming pared 3 bases from V and 4 bases from J, leaving 7 bases between. The CDR3 sequence is 12 residues long. CDR1 is SQVTM and CDR2 is ANQGSEA in the germline V gene. The CDR3 here is CSVEGLYNEQFF. The DNA of the CDR3 is TGCAGCGTTGAGGGACTTTACAATGAGCAGTTCTTC.

The chain joins TRBV28 to TRBJ2-7; D ambiguous. The CDR3 contains 14 residues. Deletions cut 6 bases from V and 0 bases from J, with 12 bases between. Germline-derived CDR1 and CDR2 are MDHEN and SYDVKM. The CDR3 here is CASSFWQTSYEQYF. The CDR3 DNA is TGTGCCAGCAGCTTCTGGCAGACCTCCTACGAGCAGTACTTC.

The gene calls are TRBV5-1 and TRBJ1-6, with D possibly matching TRBD1 (5 bases). Germline V gene lookup returns CDR1 SGHRS and CDR2 YFSETQ. Trimming took off 0 bases at V and 8 bases at J, with 12 bases between the two ends. CDR3 length equals 15 residues. The chain's CDR3 is CASSLEAGWDSPLHF. In DNA form, the CDR3 reads TGCGCCAGCAGCTTGGAAGCAGGGTGGGATTCACCCCTCCACTTT.

The V gene is TRBV20-1, the J gene TRBJ2-3; 8 bases fit TRBD2. V was pared by 6 bases and J by 1 base, with 6 bases of the junction left unmatched. The germline gives CDR1 DFQATT, CDR2 SNEGSKA (reference sequence). The CDR3 is made up of 14 amino acids. CDR3 region: CSAEAGDGTDTQYF. For the CDR3, the DNA is TGCAGTGCCGAAGCGGGAGATGGCACAGATACGCAGTATTTT.

The CDR3 loop is CASSPTPAGRGKNIQYF. CDR3 bases: TGTGCCAGCAGTCCAACGCCCGCGGGAAGGGGAAAAAACATTCAGTACTTC. This sequence joins TRBV28 and TRBJ2-4; possibly TRBD2 for D (6 bases). In germline, CDR1 is MDHEN, CDR2 SYDVKM. The CDR3 extends over 17 amino acids. V was trimmed by 5 bases and J by 4 bases, leaving 21 bases between them.

This clonotype was counted between two and nine times. The chain couples TRBV21-1 to TRBJ2-5. TRBV21-1 is noted as a pseudogene. The CDR3 extends over 11 amino acids. The CDR3 DNA is TGTGCCAGCAGCAATACGGAGACCCAGTACTTC. Translating gives CASSNTETQYF.

This clonotype was seen at least ten times. At one end, the junction sequence differs from germline, possibly due to a read error. This chain connects TRBV12-3 or TRBV12-4 to TRBJ2-1; D is ambiguous. The CDR3 has 15 amino acids. The CDR3 region is CASSLGRSSYNEQFF. DNA for the CDR3: TGTGCCAGCAGCTTAGGACGGAGCTCCTACAATGAGCAGTTCTTC.

At least ten counts were recorded for this clonotype. The rearrangement links TRBV7-9 to TRBJ2-7, with 8 bases identical to TRBD1. V dropped 0 bases and J dropped 2; count of bases not matched to a gene: 3. The CDR3 covers 15 residues. Germline CDR1 and CDR2: SEHNR and FQNEAQ (reference sequence). For the CDR3, the DNA is TGTGCCAGCAGCTTAGCGTACAGGGGGGCCTACGAGCAGTACTTC. Its protein product is CASSLAYRGAYEQYF.

The chain employs TRBV12-3 or TRBV12-4 and TRBJ1-5, with D perhaps matching TRBD1 (5 bases). The CDR3 has 13 amino acids. V lost 2 bases and J lost 7, with 9 bases in between. In DNA, the CDR3 is TGTGCCAGCAGTTTACTGGGGGAACAGCCCCAGCATTTT. It translates to CASSLLGEQPQHF.

J is TRBJ2-7 and V is TRBV30, with D unclear. CDR1 and CDR2 (germline): GTSNPN, SVGIG (reference sequence). CDR3 length equals 13 residues. V lost 4 bases and J 4 bases, leaving 14 bases between the germline ends. For the CDR3, the DNA is TGTGCCTGGAAACCTCGACTGGTATACGAGCAGTACTTC. Protein sequence: CAWKPRLVYEQYF. The full variable domain, completed using reference TRBV30 and TRBJ2-7, is SQTIHQWPATLVQPVGSPLSLECTVEGTSNPNLYWYRQAAGRGLQLLFYSVGIGQISSEVPQNLSASRPQDRQFILSSKKLLLSDSGFYLCAWKPRLVYEQYFGPGTRLTVT.

This clonotype has at least ten counts. The chain uses TRBV12-3 or TRBV12-4 and TRBJ2-1, with D unclear. V lost 1 base, J lost 0 bases, and 7 bases lay in between. The CDR3 runs to 15 residues. The CDR3 loop reads CASSLEGYSYNEQFF. The CDR3 nucleotides are TGTGCCAGCAGTTTAGAGGGCTACTCCTACAATGAGCAGTTCTTC.

The chain joins TRBV5-1 to TRBJ1-5; 8 bases map to TRBD1. The CDR3 loop spans 15 amino acids. Trimming removed 0 bases from V and 5 bases from J; junction bases left unmatched: 4. The germline V gene has CDR1 SGHRS and CDR2 YFSETQ. CDR3 protein: CASSLGQGADQPQHF. CDR3 nucleotide sequence: TGCGCCAGCAGCTTGGGGCAGGGGGCTGATCAGCCCCAGCATTTT.

The chain couples TRBV7-2 to TRBJ1-2; TRBD1 aligns across 8 bases. V trimming: 5 bases; J trimming: 7 bases; junction bases outside the gene matches: 12. The CDR3 length is 15 residues. The germline V gene has CDR1 SGHTA and CDR2 FQGNSA. The CDR3 spells CASSPARGRSSGYTF. CDR3 nucleotides: TGTGCCAGCAGCCCAGCCAGGGGGCGCAGTTCTGGCTACACCTTC.

The chain carries TRBV24-1 and TRBJ2-7; 9 bases match TRBD1. CDR3 length: 15 amino acids. Germline V gives CDR1 KGHDR, CDR2 SFDVKD. Germline trimming cut 2 bases from V and 3 bases from J; bases unmatched to any gene: 4. Written as DNA, the CDR3 is TGTGCCACCAGTGATTCGGGGACAGGGCGCTACGAGCAGTACTTC. Its protein product is CATSDSGTGRYEQYF.

The genes are TRBV24-1 and TRBJ2-2; TRBD2 agrees at 7 bases. V shed 9 bases and J 0 bases; nucleotides not matched to a gene: 6. The germline V gene has CDR1 KGHDR and CDR2 SFDVKD. The length of the CDR3 is 15 residues. CDR3 protein: CATLAEYANTGELFF. CDR3 nucleotides: TGTGCCACCCTAGCGGAGTACGCGAACACCGGGGAGCTGTTTTTT.

This clonotype has just a few counts. The rearrangement uses TRBV10-3 and TRBJ2-7; unclear D gene. The CDR3 sequence is 12 residues long. Germline CDR1 reads ENHRY; CDR2 reads SYGVKD. Deletions cut 6 bases from V and 7 bases from J, with 13 bases between. CDR3 region: CAIRDPAGEQYF. The CDR3, as DNA: TGTGCCATCAGAGATCCCGCAGGTGAGCAGTACTTC.

This clonotype has a count of ten or more. This chain joins TRBV20-1 and TRBJ2-4; D perhaps matches TRBD1 (5 bases). Trimming shortened V by 6 bases and J by 0 bases, and 9 bases separated the two germline ends. The CDR3 has 13 residues. The V gene's germline CDR1 is DFQATT and CDR2 SNEGSKA (reference sequence). The CDR3 DNA is TGCAGTGCCCCGACAGAAGCCAAAAACATTCAGTACTTC. Translating it yields CSAPTEAKNIQYF.

In this sample, this clonotype turned up a few times. The chain couples TRBV7-9 to TRBJ2-1; D is possibly TRBD2 (5 bases). The CDR3 loop spans 14 amino acids. Trimming took off 7 bases at V and 7 bases at J, with 17 bases between the two ends. Germline V lookup: CDR1 SEHNR, CDR2 FQNEAQ (reference sequence). Here the CDR3 DNA reads TGTGCCAGCACAGCTCCTACAGCGGTGAATGAGCAGTTCTTC. Protein sequence: CASTAPTAVNEQFF.

This clonotype was detected a few times. The chain recombines TRBV12-3 or TRBV12-4 with TRBJ2-7; TRBD2 matches 11 bases. CDR3 length: 17 amino acids. J was trimmed by 3 bases and V by 5 bases; bases with no gene match: 12. CDR3 amino acids: CASSAPLAGGPYYEQYF. The CDR3 bases are TGTGCCAGCAGTGCTCCTCTAGCGGGAGGCCCCTACTACGAGCAGTACTTC.